The clone carrying this T cell receptor (beta chain) has just one count. CDR3 size: 18 residues. The germline V gene encodes CDR1 SGHTA and CDR2 FQGNSA. V lost 5 bases and J 3 bases, leaving 25 bases between the germline ends. This entry belongs to a study of PD-L1 blockade in urothelial cancer. Sequencing was performed with immunoSEQ multiplex PCR; in TCRdb, only in-frame clones are kept and a portion is missing. Of more than 60,000 clones detected, 88% appear once; the ten largest clones hold over 9%. The time point is: peripheral blood 6 weeks after treatment start. The sequence was collected from a man between 60 and 75 years old with urothelial cancer. Sequenced material: PBMCs, taken around atezolizumab (anti-PD-L1) treatment. This sequence joins TRBV7-2 and TRBJ1-1; TRBD1 might be the D (6 bases). CDR3 loop: CASSPTLQGWGWDTEAFF. In nucleotides, the CDR3 is TGTGCCAGCAGCCCAACCCTACAGGGTTGGGGGTGGGACACTGAAGCTTTCTTT. Supplemented by reference TRBV7-2 and TRBJ1-1, the full variable domain reads GAGVSQSPSNKVTEKGKDVELRCDPISGHTALYWYRQSLGQGLEFLIYFQGNSAPDKSGLPSDRFSAERTGGSVSTLTIQRTQQEDSAVYLCASSPTLQGWGWDTEAFFGQGTRLTVV.